The source of this T cell receptor (beta chain) is a study of T cells after yellow fever vaccination. UMIs were added to TCR cDNA along with a universal primer site when it was made by 5'RACE template switching. One entry per CDR3 protein results from TCRdb running MiXCR on the 5' RACE reads. The sample records a few hundred thousand distinct CDR3 sequences, roughly an eighth being singletons. The study's findings and limits: Clonotypes found in both CD4 and CD8 compartments made up a small share. Post-booster reappearance was seen for most primary-vaccination clones (just over 95% CD4, roughly 86% CD8). A weaker but faster secondary response was observed, peaking on day 5 versus 15.

The CDR3 sequence is 13 residues long. V lost 0 bases and J 0 bases, leaving 3 bases between the germline ends. Germline lookup yields CDR1 SGDLS and CDR2 YYNGEE. About this clonotype itself: No antigen is known for it.

The clonotype originates from a man aged 18-30 years who received the YFV17D yellow fever vaccine. Sequencing used CD4+ T cells sorted from PBMCs, obtained 15 days after the yellow fever booster vaccination. J is TRBJ1-2 and V is TRBV9; D not resolved. As DNA, the CDR3 is TGTGCCAGCAGCGTAGACCCTAACTATGGCTACACCTTC. Amino acid sequence: CASSVDPNYGYTF. Based on the CDR3 plus reference TRBV9 and TRBJ1-2, the full variable domain is DSGVTQTPKHLITATGQRVTLRCSPRSGDLSVYWYQQSLDQGLQFLIQYYNGEERAKGNILERFSAQQFPDLHSELNLSSLELGDSALYFCASSVDPNYGYTFGSGTRLTVV.